The 6 T cell receptor beta chains below all came from one sample that was sequenced in a study of CD8+CD57+ T cells in acquired aplastic anemia. CDR3 and TCR beta VDJ profiling relied on genomic DNA as the template. TCRdb reprocessed the reads with MiXCR, giving one entry per CDR3 protein. The sample lists some 140,000 distinct CDR3 sequences, 41% occurring once. What was sequenced was sorted CD4+, CD8+, or CD8+CD57+ T cells (not recorded which) from PBMCs. These receptors originate from a human donor in good health, serving as a control.

This rearrangement joins TRBV7-9 to TRBJ2-7; 9 bases line up with TRBD1. This CDR3 has 13 residues. Germline CDR1 is SEHNR and CDR2 is FQNEAQ (reference sequence). V dropped 7 bases and J dropped 3; count of bases not matched to a gene: 4. The CDR3 sequence is CASNPGQGYEQYF. The CDR3 DNA sequence: TGTGCCAGCAACCCGGGACAGGGCTACGAGCAGTACTTC.

About this clonotype itself: This may be a read error, as it is one base from a much larger clone. The genes are TRBV12-3 or TRBV12-4 and TRBJ1-6; 11 bases match TRBD1. After removal of 6 bases from V and 10 bases from J, the junction contained 8 bases not matched to a gene. The CDR3 sequence is 15 residues long. CDR3 coding DNA: TGTGCCAGCAGCGGACAGGGGGCGGTAGCCTCACCCCTCCACTTT. Protein product: CASSGQGAVASPLHF.

V and J are TRBV2 and TRBJ1-3; no reliable D call. Germline lookup yields CDR1 SNHLY and CDR2 FYNNEI. CDR3 length equals 15 residues. Between the trimmed V and J ends, which lost 10 bases and 0 bases, there was a span of 16 bases. The CDR3 reads CANSEGGISGNTIYF. CDR3 coding DNA: TGTGCCAACAGCGAGGGAGGGATCTCTGGAAACACCATATATTTT.

The V and J genes are TRBV2 and TRBJ1-2; no reliable D call. Germline V gene sequence: CDR1 SNHLY, CDR2 FYNNEI. The CDR3 runs to 13 residues. V was shortened by 1 base and J by 2 bases, with 5 bases between the two germline ends. CDR3 protein: CASSEVKNYGYTF. The DNA of the CDR3 is TGTGCCAGCAGTGAAGTCAAGAACTATGGCTACACCTTC.

This clonotype was counted a single time. This sequence may be a read error, since a much larger clone differs from it by one base. The chain couples TRBV30 to TRBJ2-1; the match to TRBD1 covers 8 bases. V lost 7 bases, J lost 7 bases, and 12 bases stayed unmatched. CDR3 length equals 14 residues. Germline values: CDR1 GTSNPN, CDR2 SVGIG (reference sequence). CDR3 in amino acids: CASRRQGSRNEQFF. Here the CDR3 DNA reads TGTGCCTCGAGACGACAGGGGAGTAGGAATGAGCAGTTCTTC.

In its sample, this clonotype was seen many times. The V call is TRBV6-5, the J call TRBJ2-5; D remains unclear. Germline-derived CDR1 and CDR2 are MNHEY and SVGAGI. This CDR3 region has 14 residues. Deletions cut 6 bases from V and 5 bases from J, with 16 bases between. The CDR3 spells CASRLGRSPETQYF. The CDR3 coding sequence is TGTGCCAGCAGACTCGGACGGTCCCCGGAGACCCAGTACTTC.